The 27 T cell receptor beta chains below were found in one sample sequenced in a study of OX40 agonist ivuxolimab in advanced cancers. Some clones are missing from TCRdb's copy, which holds only in-frame ones; the method was immunoSEQ multiplex PCR. The sample holds about 48,000 clones, about nine tenths seen once. The sample here was CD4+ or CD8+ T cells sorted from blood, taken in a trial of the OX40 agonist ivuxolimab. The receptors stem from an adult with an advanced solid tumor such as melanoma, head and neck, liver or kidney cancer.

This rearrangement joins TRBV9 to TRBJ2-7; D unclear. CDR1 SGDLS and CDR2 YYNGEE come from the germline V gene. Trimming took off 3 bases at V and 7 bases at J, with 11 bases between the two ends. The CDR3 contains 12 residues. The CDR3 is CASSGPGKEQYF. CDR3 bases: TGTGCCAGCAGCGGCCCGGGCAAGGAGCAGTACTTC. Variable domain in full (rest from reference TRBV9 and TRBJ2-7): DSGVTQTPKHLITATGQRVTLRCSPRSGDLSVYWYQQSLDQGLQFLIQYYNGEERAKGNILERFSAQQFPDLHSELNLSSLELGDSALYFCASSGPGKEQYFGPGTRLTVT.

The V gene is TRBV5-5, the J gene TRBJ1-2, with TRBD1 as a possible D gene (5 bases). Trimming shortened V by 4 bases and J by 4 bases, and 17 bases separated the two germline ends. This CDR3 is 15 amino acids long. From germline, CDR1 is SGHKS and CDR2 YYEKEE (reference sequence). The CDR3 is CASSPSRTLLYGYTF. In DNA, the CDR3 is TGTGCCAGCAGCCCCTCCAGGACACTACTCTATGGCTACACCTTC.

V is TRBV4-1 and J is TRBJ2-5; no reliable D call. CDR1 MGHRA and CDR2 YSYEKL come from the germline V gene. Deletions cut 1 base from V and 3 bases from J, with 9 bases between. The CDR3 has 14 amino acids. CDR3 nucleotides: TGCGCCAGCAGCCAAGTGTCGCAGGAAGAGACCCAGTACTTC. The encoded protein is CASSQVSQEETQYF.

As for this clone: A junction boundary mismatches the germline segment, possibly from a read error. This chain connects TRBV6-6 to TRBJ1-5; 7 bases map to TRBD1. Germline lookup yields CDR1 MNHNY and CDR2 SVGAGI (reference sequence). The CDR3 sequence is 16 residues long. The CDR3 DNA sequence: TGTGCCAGCAGTTACTCAAACGGGGAGGGGGCTCAGGCCCAGCATTTT. Protein product: CASSYSNGEGAQAQHF.

The V gene is TRBV13, the J gene TRBJ1-4, with TRBD1 matching 7 bases. From germline, CDR1 is PRHDT and CDR2 FYEKMQ (reference sequence). CDR3 length equals 15 residues. Germline trimming cut 3 bases from V and 4 bases from J; bases unmatched to any gene: 5. The CDR3: CASSFRQGNNEKLFF. In nucleotides, the CDR3 is TGTGCCAGCAGCTTTCGACAGGGCAATAATGAAAAACTGTTTTTT. The complete variable domain, with remaining parts taken from reference TRBV13 and TRBJ1-4, reads AAGVIQSPRHLIKEKRETATLKCYPIPRHDTVYWYQQGPGQDPQFLISFYEKMQSDKGSIPDRFSAQQFSDYHSELNMSSLELGDSALYFCASSFRQGNNEKLFFGSGTQLSVL.

This chain uses TRBV7-6 with TRBJ1-3, with a weak D call TRBD1 (6 bases). Per germline, CDR1 SGHVS and CDR2 FNYEAQ. V was trimmed by 1 base and J by 2 bases, leaving 6 bases between them. The length of the CDR3 is 14 residues. CDR3 loop: CASSLGTAGNTIYF. In DNA form, the CDR3 reads TGTGCCAGCAGCTTAGGGACAGCTGGAAACACCATATATTTT.

This chain joins TRBV6-5 and TRBJ2-1; 11 bases map to TRBD2. The CDR3 totals 15 residues. V lost 7 bases to trimming and J lost 8 bases; unmatched junction nucleotides: 10. Germline values: CDR1 MNHEY, CDR2 SVGAGI. The CDR3 sequence: CASKGNSGGADEQFF. The DNA for the CDR3 is TGTGCCAGCAAGGGGAATAGCGGGGGGGCGGATGAGCAGTTCTTC.

The V and J genes are TRBV5-1 and TRBJ2-5, with unresolved D. V dropped 1 base and J dropped 2 bases, with 9 bases sitting between them. Germline-derived CDR1 and CDR2 are SGHRS and YFSETQ. The length of the CDR3 is 14 residues. CDR3 protein: CASSLLRLQETQYF. CDR3 sequence (DNA): TGCGCCAGCAGCTTGCTTAGACTTCAAGAGACCCAGTACTTC.

V gene TRBV5-1 combines with J gene TRBJ2-3, with TRBD2 matching 8 bases. The V and J ends lost 3 bases and 2 bases, in that order; junction bases with no gene match: 8. CDR1 SGHRS and CDR2 YFSETQ come from the germline V gene. The CDR3 extends over 16 amino acids. CDR3 in DNA: TGCGCCAGCAGCTGGGGCTATAGCGGGGACACAGATACGCAGTATTTT. Its translation is CASSWGYSGDTDTQYF.

The chain couples TRBV7-9 to TRBJ1-2; TRBD1 matches 7 bases. CDR1 is SEHNR, CDR2 FQNEAQ, per germline (reference sequence). This CDR3 is 16 amino acids long. Losses at the gene ends were 5 bases for V and 3 bases for J; bases not matched to a gene: 12. For the CDR3, the DNA is TGTGCCAGCAGCCGGACAGACAGGGAACTTCACTATGGCTACACCTTC. This encodes CASSRTDRELHYGYTF.

The count of this clone is one. CDR3 DNA: TGTGCCAGCAGCTTAGGGACAGATAACAATGAGCAGTTCTTC. Amino acids: CASSLGTDNNEQFF. The rearrangement uses TRBV7-9 and TRBJ2-1; D may be TRBD1 (6 bases). The germline CDR1 and CDR2 sequences are SEHNR and FQNEAQ (reference sequence). V was cut by 1 base and J by 5 bases, with 9 bases left in between. This CDR3 spans 14 amino acids.

This clone was seen a few times. The CDR3 DNA sequence: TGTGCCAGCAGAGCACAGGGGGCGGGCTATGGCTACACCTTC. It specifies CASRAQGAGYGYTF. The chain is built from TRBV27 and TRBJ1-2; 9 nucleotides line up with TRBD1. Germline values: CDR1 MNHEY, CDR2 SMNVEV (reference sequence). J was trimmed by 4 bases and V by 6 bases; bases with no gene match: 6. This CDR3 has 14 residues.

CDR3 in DNA: TGTGCCAGCAGCCCGTGGGACGGACCTAATGAAAAACTGTTTTTT. This encodes CASSPWDGPNEKLFF. The genes are TRBV9 and TRBJ1-4, with D maybe TRBD1 (5 bases). Germline CDR1 SGDLS, CDR2 YYNGEE. CDR3 size: 15 residues. V lost 4 bases and J lost 3, with 13 bases in between.

This clone was recorded only once. The rearrangement links TRBV7-8 to TRBJ2-1; tentatively, D is TRBD2 (5 bases). Per germline, CDR1 SGHVS and CDR2 FQNEAQ. CDR3 length equals 16 residues. Trimming removed 7 bases from V and 6 bases from J, with 22 bases in between. Here the CDR3 reads CASTHPLRRSTNEQFF. In DNA form, the CDR3 reads TGTGCCAGCACCCACCCTCTCCGGAGGAGTACCAATGAGCAGTTCTTC.

This chain joins TRBV4-1 and TRBJ2-5; 9 nucleotides align to TRBD2. V gave up 0 bases and J gave up 5 bases; unmatched junction bases: 1. CDR1 MGHRA and CDR2 YSYEKL come from the germline V gene. This CDR3 has 14 amino acids. CDR3: CASSQDAGGETQYF. The CDR3 nucleotides read TGCGCCAGCAGCCAAGATGCGGGAGGGGAGACCCAGTACTTC.

This sequence joins TRBV7-8 and TRBJ2-1, with D perhaps TRBD2 (6 bases). V shed 4 bases and J shed 5 bases, with 9 bases lying between them. CDR1 and CDR2 (germline): SGHVS, FQNEAQ. There are 13 residues in the CDR3. The CDR3: CASSSGENNEQFF. CDR3 DNA: TGTGCCAGCAGCTCGGGGGAGAACAATGAGCAGTTCTTC.

The chain has TRBV10-2 and TRBJ2-7; 10 bases line up with TRBD1. The CDR3 covers 14 residues. The V gene end was trimmed by 4 bases and the J gene end by 7 bases; junction bases not matched to a gene: 7. In germline, CDR1 is WSHSY, CDR2 SAAADI. The CDR3 bases are TGCGCCAGCAGTGTCCGACAGGGGGCAGGTGAGCAGTACTTC. Protein sequence: CASSVRQGAGEQYF.

This clone has just one count. V and J are TRBV19 and TRBJ2-3, with a weak D call TRBD2 (7 bases). There are 15 residues in the CDR3. V lost 2 bases and J 5 bases, leaving 14 bases between the germline ends. In germline, CDR1 is LNHDA, CDR2 SQIVND (reference sequence). CDR3 region: CASSIRGGPGDTQYF. In nucleotides, the CDR3 is TGTGCCAGTAGTATAAGGGGGGGGCCAGGAGATACGCAGTATTTT.

This chain links TRBV5-1 with TRBJ2-1, with 9 bases lining up with TRBD1. This CDR3 has 13 residues. Trimming took 3 bases from V and 8 from J; bases not matched to a gene: 3. From germline, CDR1 is SGHRS and CDR2 YFSETQ. The CDR3 region has the DNA TGCGCCAGCAGCTGGGGACAGGGATATGAGCAGTTCTTC. Its translation is CASSWGQGYEQFF.

This rearrangement joins TRBV6-4 to TRBJ2-1; 8 bases fit TRBD2. This CDR3 spans 15 amino acids. CDR1 is MRHNA, CDR2 SNTAGT, per germline. V lost 3 bases to trimming and J lost 1 base; unmatched junction nucleotides: 2. The CDR3 DNA is TGTGCCAGCAGTGAAGGCGGGGGGTCCTACAATGAGCAGTTCTTC. This translates into CASSEGGGSYNEQFF.

The chain uses TRBV5-1 and TRBJ1-1; D remains unclear. Germline V CDR1 and CDR2: SGHRS, YFSETQ. The V end lost 7 bases, the J end lost 1 base, and 14 bases lay between the germline ends. CDR3 length: 14 amino acids. CDR3 DNA: TGCGCCAGCCGCCCATACGACGGGAACACTGAAGCTTTCTTT. This codes for CASRPYDGNTEAFF.

The chain has TRBV11-3 and TRBJ2-3, with TRBD2 as a possible D gene (5 bases). This CDR3 contains 13 residues. The germline V gene has CDR1 SGHNT and CDR2 YENEEA. Trimming stripped 6 bases from V and 3 bases from J, with 10 bases between. CDR3 loop: CASSHGLTDTQYF. DNA for the CDR3: TGTGCCAGCAGTCATGGACTTACAGATACGCAGTATTTT. The full variable domain, with the rest looked up from reference TRBV11-3 and TRBJ2-3, is EAGVVQSPRYKIIEKKQPVAFWCNPISGHNTLYWYLQNLGQGPELLIRYENEEAVDDSQLPKDRFSAERLKGVDSTLKIQPAELGDSAVYLCASSHGLTDTQYFGPGTRLTVL.

This chain joins TRBV6-1 and TRBJ2-7; D call uncertain. V lost 3 bases to trimming and J lost 0 bases, with 6 bases between them. CDR1 is MNHNS, CDR2 SASEGT, per germline. The CDR3 sequence is 13 residues long. The chain's CDR3 is CASSEGFSYEQYV. CDR3 nucleotide sequence: TGTGCCAGCAGTGAGGGCTTCTCCTACGAGCAGTACGTC.

The J gene is TRBJ2-1, the V gene TRBV5-5; maybe TRBD1 (6 bases). Germline V gene sequence: CDR1 SGHKS, CDR2 YYEKEE (reference sequence). V was cut by 4 bases and J by 10 bases, with 15 bases left in between. CDR3 length: 13 amino acids. This chain's CDR3 is CASSPSLTGEQFF. The CDR3 DNA sequence: TGTGCCAGCAGCCCCTCCCTTACAGGGGAGCAGTTCTTC.

The chain is built from TRBV19 and TRBJ1-5; possibly TRBD1 for D (5 bases). Germline V lookup: CDR1 LNHDA, CDR2 SQIVND (reference sequence). This CDR3 is built from 13 residues. Trimming pared 8 bases from V and 0 bases from J, leaving 8 bases between. CDR3 sequence (DNA): TGTGCCAGTCGGGGGTATAGCAATCAGCCCCAGCATTTT. Its protein is CASRGYSNQPQHF.

The chain recombines TRBV7-9 with TRBJ2-3; 9 nucleotides agree with TRBD2. CDR3 size: 15 residues. Unmatched junction bases numbered 6, after V lost 4 bases and J lost 4 bases. The V gene's germline CDR1 is SEHNR and CDR2 FQNEAQ (reference sequence). Here the CDR3 reads CASSSGTSPADTQYF. The CDR3 nucleotides read TGTGCCAGCAGCTCCGGGACTAGCCCCGCAGATACGCAGTATTTT.

The V and J genes are TRBV5-5 and TRBJ1-2; 9 bases are shared with TRBD1. V trimming: 4 bases; J trimming: 4 bases; junction bases outside the gene matches: 5. This CDR3 region has 14 residues. From germline, CDR1 is SGHKS and CDR2 YYEKEE (reference sequence). CDR3 bases: TGTGCCAGCAGCCCGACAGGGGGGGTCTATGGCTACACCTTC. This translates into CASSPTGGVYGYTF.